This passage covers 13 T cell receptor beta chains from one sample sequenced in a study of regulatory T cells in long-lasting Graves disease. Documented time point: persistent/refractory GD, antithyroid drugs over 5 years with positive TRAb. PBMCs were the source of the RNA used for TCR sequencing. Researchers made TCR beta libraries by using iRepertoire HTBI primers and running Arm-PCR on CDR3 regions. TCRdb analysed the multiplex PCR reads with MiXCR anew, one entry per CDR3 protein. The repertoire has approximately 470,000 distinct CDR3 sequences, under 25% of them found once; the top ten carry approximately 8%. The specimen comprised peripheral blood mononuclear cells (PBMCs), sampled when the disease was refractory, from a patient treated with antithyroid drugs. The receptors stem from a female donor with Graves disease.

The rearrangement links TRBV20-1 to TRBJ2-7; 9 positions match TRBD1. The CDR3 runs to 15 residues. Germline CDR1 DFQATT, CDR2 SNEGSKA (reference sequence). After removal of 6 bases from V and 3 bases from J, the junction contained 12 bases not matched to a gene. The CDR3 here is CSAKMGTGFVYEQYF. DNA for the CDR3: TGCAGTGCCAAGATGGGGACAGGGTTTGTCTACGAGCAGTACTTC.

This clonotype was recorded many times. V is TRBV6-2 or TRBV6-3 and J is TRBJ2-2; 9 bases line up with TRBD2. The CDR3 consists of 15 residues. The germline V gene has CDR1 MNHEY and CDR2 SVGEGT. The junction had 3 bases not matched to a gene; V was cut back by 1 base and J by 6 bases. The CDR3 sequence: CASSYFSGSAGELFF. The CDR3 DNA is TGTGCCAGCAGTTACTTTAGCGGGAGTGCCGGGGAGCTGTTTTTT.

This clonotype occurred many times. CDR3 in DNA: TGTGCCAGCTCGAAGGGGTCGTCCGGAAGTGAGCAGTACTTC. Residues: CASSKGSSGSEQYF. V usage is TRBV27 and J usage is TRBJ2-7, with D perhaps TRBD1 (5 bases). The germline gives CDR1 MNHEY, CDR2 SMNVEV (reference sequence). The V end was cut by 8 bases, the J end by 7 bases, with 21 bases between. The CDR3 covers 14 residues.

This clonotype was counted many times. The V call is TRBV12-3 or TRBV12-4, the J call TRBJ2-2, with a possible D match to TRBD1 (5 bases). V was clipped by 2 bases and J by 2 bases, with 9 bases between them. CDR3 length equals 15 residues. The chain's CDR3 is CASSLRQGNTGELFF. The CDR3 DNA is TGTGCCAGCAGTTTAAGGCAGGGTAACACCGGGGAGCTGTTTTTT.

The sample holds many counts of this clonotype. The V gene is TRBV28, the J gene TRBJ1-5, with D hard to call. In germline, CDR1 is MDHEN, CDR2 SYDVKM. The CDR3 spans 16 residues. V was trimmed by 1 base and J by 5 bases, leaving 15 bases between them. The CDR3 loop is CASSLSTGVGDQPQHF. The CDR3 DNA reads TGTGCCAGCAGTTTATCCACGGGCGTCGGCGATCAGCCCCAGCATTTT.

The table lists this clonotype with many counts. V gene TRBV28 combines with J gene TRBJ2-5; TRBD1 agrees at 7 bases. Germline V CDR1 and CDR2: MDHEN, SYDVKM. The V segment lost 6 bases and the J segment 2 bases; nucleotides outside the gene matches: 6. The CDR3 runs to 14 residues. DNA of the CDR3: TGTGCCAGCAGCGCCGGACAGGCTCAAGAGACCCAGTACTTC. Translation gives CASSAGQAQETQYF.

The chain links TRBV20-1 to TRBJ2-3; 7 bases match TRBD2. V trimming: 0 bases; J trimming: 5 bases; junction bases outside the gene matches: 14. Germline lookup yields CDR1 DFQATT and CDR2 SNEGSKA (reference sequence). The CDR3 has 17 amino acids. CDR3 coding DNA: TGCAGTGCTAGAGATTTAGCTAGCGGAGGGGTGGTAGATACGCAGTATTTT. It yields the protein CSARDLASGGVVDTQYF.

The genes are TRBV30 and TRBJ1-6; no reliable D call. The CDR3 totals 13 residues. V dropped 0 bases and J dropped 4 bases, with 4 bases sitting between them. Germline CDR1 GTSNPN, CDR2 SVGIG (reference sequence). CDR3 amino acids: CAWSVEYNSPLHF. The DNA of the CDR3 is TGTGCCTGGAGTGTTGAGTATAATTCACCCCTCCACTTT. Filled out from reference TRBV30 and TRBJ1-6, the complete variable domain reads SQTIHQWPATLVQPVGSPLSLECTVEGTSNPNLYWYRQAAGRGLQLLFYSVGIGQISSEVPQNLSASRPQDRQFILSSKKLLLSDSGFYLCAWSVEYNSPLHFGNGTRLTVT.

The table lists this clonotype with many counts. This chain uses TRBV3-1 with TRBJ2-5; the D is unclear. CDR1 is LGHDT and CDR2 is YNNKEL in the germline V gene (reference sequence). V was pared by 0 bases and J by 2 bases, with 10 bases between. The CDR3 is made up of 15 amino acids. The CDR3 spells CASSQEQRLQETQYF. CDR3 in DNA: TGTGCCAGCAGCCAAGAGCAACGGCTTCAAGAGACCCAGTACTTC.

J is TRBJ2-7 and V is TRBV20-1, with 8 bases fitting TRBD2. V lost 0 bases, J lost 7 bases, and 14 bases stayed unmatched. Germline values: CDR1 DFQATT, CDR2 SNEGSKA (reference sequence). The CDR3 sequence is 16 residues long. Here the CDR3 reads CSARDWKRETLLEQYF. The CDR3 DNA sequence: TGCAGTGCTAGAGATTGGAAGCGGGAGACCCTCCTTGAGCAGTACTTC.

This clonotype was observed many times. The CDR3 loop is CASSLNMGTQYF. The DNA of the CDR3 is TGTGCCAGCAGTTTAAACATGGGGACCCAGTACTTC. The genes are TRBV12-3 or TRBV12-4 and TRBJ2-5; the D is unclear. CDR3 size: 12 residues. V was trimmed by 2 bases and J by 7 bases, leaving 8 bases between them.

CDR3 region: CASSYFGLRTGELFF. The CDR3 DNA reads as TGTGCCAGCAGTTACTTCGGGTTGCGGACCGGGGAGCTGTTTTTT. V usage is TRBV6-5 and J usage is TRBJ2-2; no clear D gene. The CDR3 loop spans 15 amino acids. The V gene lost 1 base and the J gene lost 5 bases, with 11 bases spanning the gap. Germline V lookup: CDR1 MNHEY, CDR2 SVGAGI.

This chain uses TRBV28 with TRBJ2-2, with 7 bases fitting TRBD1. Germline V gene sequence: CDR1 MDHEN, CDR2 SYDVKM. The V segment lost 5 bases and the J segment 0 bases; nucleotides outside the gene matches: 6. The CDR3 loop spans 16 amino acids. The chain's CDR3 is CASSHRGVTNTGELFF. DNA for the CDR3: TGTGCCAGCAGTCACAGGGGTGTAACGAACACCGGGGAGCTGTTTTTT.